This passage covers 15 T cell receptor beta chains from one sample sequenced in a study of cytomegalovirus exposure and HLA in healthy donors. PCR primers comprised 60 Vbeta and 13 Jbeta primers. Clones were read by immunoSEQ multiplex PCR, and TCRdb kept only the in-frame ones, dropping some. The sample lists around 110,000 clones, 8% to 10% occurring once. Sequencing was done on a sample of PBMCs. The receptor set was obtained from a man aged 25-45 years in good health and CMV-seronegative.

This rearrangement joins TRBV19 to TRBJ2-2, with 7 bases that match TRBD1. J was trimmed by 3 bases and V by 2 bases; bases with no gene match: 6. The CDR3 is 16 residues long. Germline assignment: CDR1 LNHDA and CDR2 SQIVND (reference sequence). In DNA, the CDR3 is TGTGCCAGTAGTATAACCGGGACAGACTACACCGGGGAGCTGTTTTTT. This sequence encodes CASSITGTDYTGELFF. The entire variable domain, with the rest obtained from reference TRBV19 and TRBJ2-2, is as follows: DGGITQSPKYLFRKEGQNVTLSCEQNLNHDAMYWYRQDPGQGLRLIYYSQIVNDFQKGDIAEGYSVSREKKESFPLTVTSAQKNPTAFYLCASSITGTDYTGELFFGEGSRLTVL.

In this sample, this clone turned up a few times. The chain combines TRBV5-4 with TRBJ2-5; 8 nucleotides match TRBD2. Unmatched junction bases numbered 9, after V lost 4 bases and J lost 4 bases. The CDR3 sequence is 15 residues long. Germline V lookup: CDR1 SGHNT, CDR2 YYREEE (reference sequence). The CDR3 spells CASSPAGEVLETQYF. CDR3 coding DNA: TGTGCCAGCAGCCCAGCGGGAGAGGTTTTAGAGACCCAGTACTTC.

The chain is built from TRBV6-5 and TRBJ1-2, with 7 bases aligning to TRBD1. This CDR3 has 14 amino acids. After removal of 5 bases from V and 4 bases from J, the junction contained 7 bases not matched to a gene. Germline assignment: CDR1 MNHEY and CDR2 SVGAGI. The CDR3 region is CASSLGTAGYGYTF. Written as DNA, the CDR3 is TGTGCCAGCAGTCTCGGGACAGCCGGCTATGGCTACACCTTC.

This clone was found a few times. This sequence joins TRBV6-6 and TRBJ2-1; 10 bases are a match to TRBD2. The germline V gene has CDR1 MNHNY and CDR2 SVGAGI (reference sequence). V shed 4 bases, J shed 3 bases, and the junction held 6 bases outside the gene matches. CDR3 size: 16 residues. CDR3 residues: CASSSGTSGNYNEQFF. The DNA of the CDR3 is TGTGCCAGCAGTTCAGGAACTAGCGGGAACTACAATGAGCAGTTCTTC.

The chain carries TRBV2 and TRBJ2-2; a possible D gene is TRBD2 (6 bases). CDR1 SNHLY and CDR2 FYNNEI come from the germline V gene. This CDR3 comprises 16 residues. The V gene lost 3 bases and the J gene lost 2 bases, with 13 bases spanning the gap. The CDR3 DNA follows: TGTGCCAGCAGTGACCCCCCCGGGAGAAACACCGGGGAGCTGTTTTTT. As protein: CASSDPPGRNTGELFF.

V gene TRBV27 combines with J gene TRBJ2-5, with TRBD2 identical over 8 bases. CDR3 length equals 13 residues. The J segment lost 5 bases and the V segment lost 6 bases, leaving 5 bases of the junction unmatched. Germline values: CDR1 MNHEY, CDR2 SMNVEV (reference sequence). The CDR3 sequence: CASRSRGGETQYF. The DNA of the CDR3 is TGTGCCAGCAGGAGTCGGGGGGGGGAGACCCAGTACTTC.

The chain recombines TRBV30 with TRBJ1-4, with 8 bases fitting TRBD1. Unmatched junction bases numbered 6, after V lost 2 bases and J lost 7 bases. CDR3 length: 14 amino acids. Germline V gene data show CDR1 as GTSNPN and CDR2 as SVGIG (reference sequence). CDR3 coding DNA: TGTGCCTGGAGTTCGACAGGGGTAATTGAAAAACTGTTTTTT. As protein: CAWSSTGVIEKLFF.

The CDR3 DNA sequence: TGCAGCGTTGGGCGCCGGGACAGACCAACCTACGAGCAGTACTTC. This codes for CSVGRRDRPTYEQYF. The rearrangement links TRBV29-1 to TRBJ2-7; TRBD1 matches at 7 bases. Germline-derived CDR1 and CDR2 are SQVTM and ANQGSEA. The CDR3 has 15 amino acids. Unmatched junction bases numbered 11, after V lost 4 bases and J lost 2 bases.

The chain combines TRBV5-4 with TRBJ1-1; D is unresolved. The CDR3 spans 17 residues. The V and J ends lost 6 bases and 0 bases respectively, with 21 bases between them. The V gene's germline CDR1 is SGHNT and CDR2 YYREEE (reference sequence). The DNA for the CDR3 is TGTGCCAGCAACTATGGCGTCTCCGGGAAGGTGAACACTGAAGCTTTCTTT. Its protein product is CASNYGVSGKVNTEAFF.

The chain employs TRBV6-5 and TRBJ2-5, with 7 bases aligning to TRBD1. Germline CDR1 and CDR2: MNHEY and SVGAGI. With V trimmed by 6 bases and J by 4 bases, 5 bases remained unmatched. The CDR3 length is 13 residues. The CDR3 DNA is TGTGCCAGCAGAGATACAGGGGTAGAGACCCAGTACTTC. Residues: CASRDTGVETQYF.

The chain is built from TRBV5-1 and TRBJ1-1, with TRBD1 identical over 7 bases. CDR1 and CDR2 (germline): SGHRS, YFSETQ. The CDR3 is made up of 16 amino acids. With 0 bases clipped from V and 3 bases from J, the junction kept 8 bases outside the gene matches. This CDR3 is CASSLENRGMDTEAFF. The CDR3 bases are TGCGCCAGCAGCTTGGAGAACAGGGGAATGGACACTGAAGCTTTCTTT.

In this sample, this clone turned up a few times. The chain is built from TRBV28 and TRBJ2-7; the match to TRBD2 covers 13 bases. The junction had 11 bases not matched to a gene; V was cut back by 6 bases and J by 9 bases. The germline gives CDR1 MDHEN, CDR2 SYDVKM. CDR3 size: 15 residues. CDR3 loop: CASSSGLAGSRRQYF. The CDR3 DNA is TGTGCCAGCAGCTCGGGACTAGCGGGATCCCGAAGGCAGTACTTC. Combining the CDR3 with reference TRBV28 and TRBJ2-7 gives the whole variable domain DVKVTQSSRYLVKRTGEKVFLECVQDMDHENMFWYRQDPGLGLRLIYFSYDVKMKEKGDIPEGYSVSREKKERFSLILESASTNQTSMYLCASSSGLAGSRRQYFGPGTRLTVT.

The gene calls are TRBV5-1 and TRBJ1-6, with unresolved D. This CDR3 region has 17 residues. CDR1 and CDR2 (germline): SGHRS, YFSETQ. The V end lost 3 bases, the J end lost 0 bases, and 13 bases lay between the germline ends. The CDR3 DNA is TGCGCCAGCAGCTCCTCGCAACAGAGCTCCTATAATTCACCCCTCCACTTT. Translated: CASSSSQQSSYNSPLHF. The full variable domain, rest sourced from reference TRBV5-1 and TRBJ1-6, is KAGVTQTPRYLIKTRGQQVTLSCSPISGHRSVSWYQQTPGQGLQFLFEYFSETQRNKGNFPGRFSGRQFSNSRSEMNVSTLELGDSALYLCASSSSQQSSYNSPLHFGNGTRLTVT.

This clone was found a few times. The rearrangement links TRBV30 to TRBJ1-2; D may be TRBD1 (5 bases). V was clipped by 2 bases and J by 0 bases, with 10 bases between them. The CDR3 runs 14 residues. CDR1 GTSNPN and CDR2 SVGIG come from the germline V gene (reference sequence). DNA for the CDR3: TGTGCCTGGAGTAGGACATCCTCTAACTATGGCTACACCTTC. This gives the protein CAWSRTSSNYGYTF.

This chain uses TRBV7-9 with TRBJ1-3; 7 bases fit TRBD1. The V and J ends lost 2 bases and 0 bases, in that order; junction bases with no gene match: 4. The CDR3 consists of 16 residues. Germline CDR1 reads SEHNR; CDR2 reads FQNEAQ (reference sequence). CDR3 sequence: CASSLSGTASGNTIYF. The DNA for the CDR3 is TGTGCCAGCAGCTTATCCGGGACAGCCTCTGGAAACACCATATATTTT.